This is a list of T cell receptor beta chains from one sample in a study of OX40 agonist ivuxolimab in advanced cancers. Measured with immunoSEQ multiplex PCR; TCRdb has only the in-frame clones, and not every one. In the table there are fewer than 120,000 clones, approximately 89% of which are singletons. The sample here was CD4+ or CD8+ T cells sorted from blood, taken in a trial of the OX40 agonist ivuxolimab. Receptors originate from an adult with an advanced solid tumor such as melanoma, head and neck, liver or kidney cancer. The CDR3 runs from the conserved cysteine through the conserved F or W. D genes are given only for firm matches. The listing skips clone size in some rows; elsewhere it reads once, few, many or a size class.

size,V,D,J,DNA,CDR3
NA,TRBV5-1,NA,TRBJ2-2,TGCGCCAGCAGCTTGTCATTCGTTATCACCCCGGCCGGGGAGCTGTTTTTT,CASSLSFVITPAGELFF
NA,TRBV6-1,NA,TRBJ1-1,TGTGCCAGCAGTGAAGTCGGGAGCTCTGAAGCTTTCTTT,CASSEVGSSEAFF
NA,TRBV4-2,TRBD1,TRBJ1-1,TGTGCCAGCAGCCAACTCGGGACAGGGGGCGACACTGAAGCTTTCTTT,CASSQLGTGGDTEAFF
NA,TRBV7-9,TRBD1,TRBJ1-1,TGTGCCAGCAGCTTTCTGAAGGGGGCCCAACCGAACACTGAAGCTTTCTTT,CASSFLKGAQPNTEAFF
NA,TRBV5-4,NA,TRBJ2-1,TGTGCCAGCAGTTCTCCTAGCCGTAATGAGCAGTTCTTC,CASSSPSRNEQFF
NA,TRBV14,NA,TRBJ2-7,TGTGCCAGCAGCCAAGATTCGTCGGGGTACGAGCAGTACTTC,CASSQDSSGYEQYF
NA,TRBV28,NA,TRBJ2-6,TGTGCCAGCAGGATCACCGGGACCCCCGGGGCCAACGTCCTGACTTTC,CASRITGTPGANVLTF
NA,TRBV19,NA,TRBJ1-2,TGTGCCAGTAGTCTCCGCAGGGCCCTTAACTATGGCTACACCTTC,CASSLRRALNYGYTF
NA,TRBV6-5,TRBD2,TRBJ2-1,TGTGCCAGCAGTTCCTCGACTAGCGGGAGCCAGAGCCCTCAGTTCTTC,CASSSSTSGSQSPQFF
NA,TRBV7-2,NA,TRBJ2-7,TGTGCCAGCAGCCCCGTCACCTCCTACGAGCAGTACTTC,CASSPVTSYEQYF
NA,TRBV4-2,NA,TRBJ1-5,TGTGCCAGCAGCCAAGAAGCGAGAGTTTATAGCAATCAGCCCCAGCATTTT,CASSQEARVYSNQPQHF
few,TRBV4-1,NA,TRBJ2-2,TGCGCCAGCAGCCAAGAGCCCTCGGGGCCCTCCACCGGGGAGCTGTTTTTT,CASSQEPSGPSTGELFF
NA,TRBV19,TRBD1,TRBJ1-1,TGTGCCAGTAGTCAAGGGACAGGGAAAGCTTTCTTT,CASSQGTGKAFF
NA,TRBV2,NA,TRBJ2-7,TGTGCCAGCAGTTTTGGCAGAGGAGACTACGAGCAGTACTTC,CASSFGRGDYEQYF
once,TRBV18,TRBD2,TRBJ2-1,TGTGCCAGCTCACCTCTAGCGGGGGTCAGCTCCTACAATGAGCAGTTCTTC,CASSPLAGVSSYNEQFF
NA,TRBV4-3,TRBD1,TRBJ1-4,TGCGCCAGCAGCCCACACAGGGGTATAGCTAATGAAAAACTGTTTTTT,CASSPHRGIANEKLFF
few,TRBV5-1,NA,TRBJ2-7,TGCGCCAGCAGCGAGAATACCCAGCCCAAGCAGTACTTC,CASSENTQPKQYF
NA,TRBV7-2,NA,TRBJ1-5,TGTGCCAGCAGCTTAGAGCCGGGACCGATCGGGAGCAATCAGCCCCAGCATTTT,CASSLEPGPIGSNQPQHF
NA,TRBV5-5,NA,TRBJ2-7,TGTGCCAGCAGCTTGGAACCGGAGGCTTACGAGCAGTACTTC,CASSLEPEAYEQYF
NA,TRBV19,TRBD1,TRBJ1-5,TGTGCCAGTAGTCTTTCCCCCGGACAGGCCTACCGGCGGGATCAGCCCCAGCATTTT,CASSLSPGQAYRRDQPQHF
NA,TRBV4-3,TRBD1,TRBJ1-2,TGCGCCAGCAGCCAAGGACAGGGAACGGTTGGCTACACCTTC,CASSQGQGTVGYTF
NA,TRBV25-1,NA,TRBJ2-1,TGTGCCAGTTGCGGGATTAGCTCCTACAATGAGCAGTTCTTC,CASCGISSYNEQFF
NA,TRBV7-9,NA,TRBJ2-2,TGTGCCAGCAGCTTAGATGGTGCCGGGGAGCTGTTTTTT,CASSLDGAGELFF
once,TRBV11-1,NA,TRBJ1-2,TGTGCCAGCAGCTTATGGGGAAAAGTTGGGGGCTACACCTTC,CASSLWGKVGGYTF
NA,TRBV7-9,NA,TRBJ2-5,TGTGCCAGCAGCTTAAGCGGGGAGACCCAGTACTTC,CASSLSGETQYF
NA,TRBV6-6,TRBD1,TRBJ2-5,TGTGCCAGCACAACCGGGACAGGGCCCTCTGAGGAGACCCAGTACTTC,CASTTGTGPSEETQYF
NA,TRBV28,NA,TRBJ2-5,TGTGCCAGCAGCCCGGGGTGGGAGCGGGAGACCCAGTACTTC,CASSPGWERETQYF
NA,TRBV10-1,NA,TRBJ2-7,TGCGCCAGCAGTGAGTTCGTGGGCTTCCAAACCTACGAGCAGTACTTC,CASSEFVGFQTYEQYF
NA,TRBV15,NA,TRBJ1-4,TGTGCCACCAGCAGAGATGATTGGGGCCAACTGTTTTTT,CATSRDDWGQLFF
NA,TRBV30,TRBD1,TRBJ2-7,TGTGCCTGGAGGTATGGGGGGACAGGGAACTACGAGCAGTACTTC,CAWRYGGTGNYEQYF
NA,TRBV27,NA,TRBJ1-2,TGTGCCAGCAGTTCGCCAGGGCACGACTATGGCTACACCTTC,CASSSPGHDYGYTF
NA,TRBV4-2,NA,TRBJ1-5,TGTGCCAGCAGCCATAAACCGGGACTCGGTCAGCCCCAGCATTTT,CASSHKPGLGQPQHF
NA,TRBV6-5,TRBD1,TRBJ1-1,TGTGCCAGCAGTTTAGGGACAGGGGTAGGAGCTTTCTTT,CASSLGTGVGAFF
NA,TRBV29-1,NA,TRBJ1-2,TGCAGCGTTGATCACCGAACCAAAGATGGCTACACCTTC,CSVDHRTKDGYTF
NA,TRBV21-1,NA,TRBJ2-6,TGTGCCAGCAGCAAATGGGTAGGGGCAAAAAGAATGTGTGGGGCCAACGTCCTGACTTTC,CASSKWVGAKRMCGANVLTF
NA,TRBV20-1,TRBD1,TRBJ1-2,TGCAGTGCTGGGACAGGGAATGGCTACACCTTC,CSAGTGNGYTF
once,TRBV6-5,TRBD1,TRBJ1-2,TGTGCCAGCAACACAGGGGGAGGCGGCTACACCTTC,CASNTGGGGYTF
NA,TRBV13,NA,TRBJ1-2,TGTGCCAGCAGCCTGCCCGGCGGGGGGCAATTGGGCTACACCTTC,CASSLPGGGQLGYTF
few,TRBV9,NA,TRBJ1-1,TGTGCCAGCAGCGCATTAGTGAACACTGAAGCTTTCTTT,CASSALVNTEAFF
once,TRBV19,TRBD2,TRBJ2-7,TGTGCCAGTAGTCTGAGCTGGGGGGGCGAGCAGTACTTC,CASSLSWGGEQYF
once,TRBV5-1,TRBD2,TRBJ2-1,TGCGCCAGCAGCTTCTTGCAGCGGGAGGCCTACAATGAGCAGTTCTTC,CASSFLQREAYNEQFF
NA,TRBV9,TRBD2,TRBJ2-3,TGTGCCAGCAGCGCCGAGGAAGGACTAGCGGGGAGCACAGATACGCAGTATTTT,CASSAEEGLAGSTDTQYF
NA,TRBV28,NA,TRBJ2-7,TGTGCCGGATCGGGGCGCAGGGAAATTTGGAAGGCCGAGCAGTACTTC,CAGSGRREIWKAEQYF
NA,TRBV28,NA,TRBJ1-1,TGTGCCAGCAGTTCCCTCATGTCGGGGGAGAACACTGAAGCTTTCTTT,CASSSLMSGENTEAFF
NA,TRBV15,NA,TRBJ1-2,TGTGCCACCAGTACGTGGGTCGGTAATGGCTACACCTTC,CATSTWVGNGYTF
NA,TRBV29-1,NA,TRBJ2-5,TGCAGCGCTGTCCCCGGGCCCTCGGGAGAGACCCAGTACTTC,CSAVPGPSGETQYF
NA,TRBV28,TRBD2,TRBJ2-3,TGTGCCAGCAGTTCGTCAGCGGGAGAGGCAGATACGCAGTATTTT,CASSSSAGEADTQYF
NA,TRBV20-1,NA,TRBJ2-1,TGCAGTGCTGCCGAAGAGTATGAGCAGTTCTTC,CSAAEEYEQFF
NA,TRBV6-6,NA,TRBJ2-2,TGTGCCAGCAGTTACCCAGCAACGGAGCTGTTTTTT,CASSYPATELFF
NA,TRBV10-3,NA,TRBJ2-2,TGTGCCATCAGACCGTCTAGCGCGAACACCGGGGAGCTGTTTTTT,CAIRPSSANTGELFF
NA,TRBV7-2,TRBD2,TRBJ2-2,TGTGCCAGCAGCCCCCGGTTAGCGGGAGGAACCGGGGAGCTGTTTTTT,CASSPRLAGGTGELFF
NA,TRBV7-2,TRBD2,TRBJ2-5,TGTGCCAGCAGCTCCCAGACTAGCGGGGGACAAGAGACCCAGTACTTC,CASSSQTSGGQETQYF
few,TRBV18,NA,TRBJ1-1,TGTGCCAGCTCCCGTACAGGTTGGAACACTGAAGCTTTCTTT,CASSRTGWNTEAFF
few,TRBV19,NA,TRBJ2-7,TGTGCCAGTAGGGAGCAACAGGACTCCTACGAGCAGTACTTC,CASREQQDSYEQYF
NA,TRBV11-1,NA,TRBJ1-5,TGTGCCAGCAGTTTCTCCGGGGGCGACAATCAGCCCCAGCATTTT,CASSFSGGDNQPQHF
once,TRBV6-1,NA,TRBJ1-1,TGTGCCAGCAGTTGGGATACAGCGAACACTGAAGCTTTCTTT,CASSWDTANTEAFF